This T cell receptor beta chain came from a study of blood T cells in healthy people across ages. CDR1 is MDHEN and CDR2 is SYDVKM in the germline V gene. The V end was cut by 3 bases, the J end by 8 bases, with 3 bases between. This CDR3 region has 10 residues. A J-beta primer mix and a sample-barcoded 5' primer were used in a second PCR of roughly 7 to 12 cycles. TCRdb fed the 5' RACE reads into MiXCR, producing one record per CDR3 protein. The table records around 1,000,000 distinct CDR3 sequences, less than 45% of them present only once. The chain is built from TRBV28 and TRBJ2-3; D unclear. Specimen: blood. The clonotype comes from a young man in good health. DNA for the CDR3: TGTGCCAGCAGTTTTGGTACGCAGTATTTT. Protein: CASSFGTQYF.